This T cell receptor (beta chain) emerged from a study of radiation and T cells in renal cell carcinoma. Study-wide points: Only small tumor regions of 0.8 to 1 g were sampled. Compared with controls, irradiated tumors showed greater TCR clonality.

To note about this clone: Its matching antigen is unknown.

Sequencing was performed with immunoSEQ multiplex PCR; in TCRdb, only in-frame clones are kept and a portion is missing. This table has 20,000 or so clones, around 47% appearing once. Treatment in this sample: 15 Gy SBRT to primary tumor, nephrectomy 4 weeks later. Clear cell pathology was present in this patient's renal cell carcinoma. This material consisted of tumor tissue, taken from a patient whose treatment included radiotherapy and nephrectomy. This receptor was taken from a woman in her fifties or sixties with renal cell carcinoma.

Here the CDR3 reads CASSRFGQHNEQFF. DNA of the CDR3: TGTGCCAGTAGTAGATTCGGACAGCACAATGAGCAGTTCTTC. V gene TRBV19 combines with J gene TRBJ2-1; D perhaps matches TRBD1 (6 bases). The CDR3 has 14 amino acids. Germline V lookup: CDR1 LNHDA, CDR2 SQIVND (reference sequence). With 4 bases removed from V and 5 bases from J, the gap between germline ends came to 12 bases.